These 21 T cell receptor beta chains came from one sample sequenced in a study of blood T cell repertoires in COVID-19. Sequenced by immunoSEQ multiplex PCR; TCRdb stores in-frame clones only, minus some. The sample holds 200,000 to 250,000 clones; roughly 80% are singletons and the top ten take just under 20%. The material sequenced was peripheral blood. These receptors originate from a man aged 30-40 years with active or convalescent COVID-19.

The CDR3 DNA sequence: TGTGCCAGCTCACCCGTTCGGGGGTCAGGAAACACCATATATTTT. Amino acid sequence: CASSPVRGSGNTIYF. This chain uses TRBV18 with TRBJ1-3, with a tentative D call TRBD1 (5 bases). Germline CDR1 KGHSH, CDR2 LQKENI. This CDR3 is 15 amino acids long. V was shortened by 3 bases and J by 4 bases, with 13 bases between the two germline ends.

The chain combines TRBV12-3 or TRBV12-4 with TRBJ1-2; D is unclear. V was cut by 7 bases and J by 1 base, with 10 bases left in between. The length of the CDR3 is 13 residues. Written as DNA, the CDR3 is TGTGCCAGCACTCCTCAGAATAACTATGGCTACACCTTC. This translates into CASTPQNNYGYTF.

The chain links TRBV6-5 to TRBJ1-2; D call uncertain. The germline CDR1 and CDR2 sequences are MNHEY and SVGAGI. V dropped 0 bases and J dropped 4 bases, with 12 bases sitting between them. The CDR3 extends over 15 amino acids. In nucleotides, the CDR3 is TGTGCCAGCAGTTACTCGAAATCGGGGAGCTATGGCTACACCTTC. Translating it yields CASSYSKSGSYGYTF.

In its sample, this clone was seen once. The chain joins TRBV6-5 to TRBJ2-1; no firm D call. CDR1 is MNHEY and CDR2 is SVGAGI in the germline V gene. V lost 6 bases to trimming and J lost 5 bases, with 5 bases between them. This CDR3 spans 11 amino acids. The CDR3 sequence: CASSVNNEQFF. In DNA form, the CDR3 reads TGTGCCAGCAGCGTTAACAATGAGCAGTTCTTC.

This sequence joins TRBV4-2 and TRBJ1-4; tentative D call: TRBD1 (5 bases). V was pared by 3 bases and J by 0 bases, with 11 bases between. CDR1 is LGHNA and CDR2 is YNFKEQ in the germline V gene. This CDR3 has 16 residues. CDR3 in amino acids: CASSHGEGATNEKLFF. DNA for the CDR3: TGTGCCAGCAGCCATGGAGAAGGGGCAACTAATGAAAAACTGTTTTTT.

The V gene is TRBV4-3, the J gene TRBJ1-1; D possibly corresponds to TRBD1 (6 bases). Per germline, CDR1 LGHNA and CDR2 YSLEER. The CDR3 covers 15 residues. Trimming pared 3 bases from V and 3 bases from J, leaving 14 bases between. In nucleotides, the CDR3 is TGCGCCAGCAGCCAGGTCCGGGACACCCACACTGAAGCTTTCTTT. It encodes CASSQVRDTHTEAFF.

This clone was seen more than once but under ten times. The J gene is TRBJ1-2, the V gene TRBV27; tentatively, D is TRBD1 (5 bases). V was pared by 3 bases and J by 4 bases, with 12 bases between. The CDR3 is made up of 14 amino acids. Germline V lookup: CDR1 MNHEY, CDR2 SMNVEV (reference sequence). CDR3 protein: CASSFQGLAYGYTF. The DNA for the CDR3 is TGTGCCAGCAGTTTCCAGGGCTTAGCCTATGGCTACACCTTC.

The table lists this clone with a few counts. This sequence joins TRBV30 and TRBJ2-2; D perhaps matches TRBD1 (6 bases). CDR1 and CDR2 (germline): GTSNPN, SVGIG (reference sequence). Trimming took 4 bases from V and 4 from J, leaving 10 bases between them. The CDR3 runs to 13 residues. CDR3 loop: CAWTGQLTGELFF. The CDR3 DNA sequence: TGTGCCTGGACCGGACAGCTCACCGGGGAGCTGTTTTTT. Drawing the rest from reference TRBV30 and TRBJ2-2, the complete variable domain is SQTIHQWPATLVQPVGSPLSLECTVEGTSNPNLYWYRQAAGRGLQLLFYSVGIGQISSEVPQNLSASRPQDRQFILSSKKLLLSDSGFYLCAWTGQLTGELFFGEGSRLTVL.

This chain joins TRBV11-2 and TRBJ2-1; D perhaps matches TRBD2 (5 bases). This CDR3 comprises 12 residues. V was shortened by 11 bases and J by 10 bases, with 18 bases between the two germline ends. Germline CDR1 and CDR2: SGHAT and FQNNGV. CDR3 coding DNA: TGTGCCGGAACCTCCGGGGATCGGGAGCAGTTCTTC. Amino acid sequence: CAGTSGDREQFF.

This chain links TRBV29-1 with TRBJ1-1; TRBD1 is a possible D gene (6 bases). Looked up from germline, CDR1 is SQVTM and CDR2 is ANQGSEA. Trimming pared 6 bases from V and 2 bases from J, leaving 16 bases between. The CDR3 totals 14 residues. The CDR3 nucleotides are TGCAGCGTCCTAGGGGGGGCCCTTAACACTGAAGCTTTCTTT. This encodes CSVLGGALNTEAFF.

The chain employs TRBV28 and TRBJ2-1; 7 bases are shared with TRBD2. Per the germline V gene, CDR1 is MDHEN and CDR2 is SYDVKM. The V gene end was trimmed by 8 bases and the J gene end by 5 bases; junction bases not matched to a gene: 12. The CDR3 contains 15 residues. CDR3 nucleotides: TGTGCCAGCTCCCGAGCGGGAAGGGGAGACAATGAGCAGTTCTTC. This sequence encodes CASSRAGRGDNEQFF.

The chain is built from TRBV19 and TRBJ2-3; TRBD2 might be the D (6 bases). Deletions cut 7 bases from V and 0 bases from J, with 11 bases between. CDR3 size: 14 residues. CDR1 is LNHDA and CDR2 is SQIVND in the germline V gene (reference sequence). This chain's CDR3 is CASKRELSTDTQYF. CDR3 bases: TGTGCCAGTAAACGGGAGCTTAGCACAGATACGCAGTATTTT.

The V call is TRBV11-2, the J call TRBJ1-1, with D possibly being TRBD1 (6 bases). CDR1 and CDR2 from the germline V gene are SGHAT and FQNNGV. The V end lost 5 bases, the J end lost 4 bases, and 17 bases lay between the germline ends. The CDR3 extends over 15 amino acids. The chain's CDR3 is CASSRMTGKSTEAFF. CDR3 DNA sequence: TGTGCCAGCAGCCGTATGACAGGAAAGTCCACTGAAGCTTTCTTT.

The chain has TRBV6-5 and TRBJ2-5; a weak D match, TRBD2 (5 bases). The CDR3 has 13 residues. Trimming took off 0 bases at V and 5 bases at J, with 7 bases between the two ends. CDR1 is MNHEY, CDR2 SVGAGI, per germline. In DNA, the CDR3 is TGTGCCAGCAGTTACTCGTTAGCGGAGACCCAGTACTTC. This translates into CASSYSLAETQYF.

The chain uses TRBV6-2 or TRBV6-3 and TRBJ2-7; D unclear. Looked up from germline, CDR1 is MNHEY and CDR2 is SVGEGT. The ends were cut back, 6 bases at V and 2 bases at J, with 20 bases in the middle. The CDR3 covers 16 residues. As DNA, the CDR3 is TGTGCCAGCAGCCCACCCCCCCAAAATCGAGCCTACGAGCAGTACTTC. This encodes CASSPPPQNRAYEQYF.

This clone was recorded only once. The rearrangement uses TRBV7-2 and TRBJ1-2; 7 nucleotides match TRBD1. V shed 1 base, J shed 2 bases, and the junction held 4 bases outside the gene matches. Germline V gene lookup returns CDR1 SGHTA and CDR2 FQGNSA. The CDR3 spans 15 residues. Written as DNA, the CDR3 is TGTGCCAGCAGCTTAGTTGGGACAGAAAACTATGGCTACACCTTC. Translating it yields CASSLVGTENYGYTF. Supplemented by reference TRBV7-2 and TRBJ1-2, the full variable domain reads GAGVSQSPSNKVTEKGKDVELRCDPISGHTALYWYRQSLGQGLEFLIYFQGNSAPDKSGLPSDRFSAERTGGSVSTLTIQRTQQEDSAVYLCASSLVGTENYGYTFGSGTRLTVV.

This clone occurred a few times. This chain links TRBV28 with TRBJ2-7; D gene uncertain. Looked up from germline, CDR1 is MDHEN and CDR2 is SYDVKM. V gave up 6 bases and J gave up 3 bases, with 15 bases separating them. The CDR3 is 14 residues long. In DNA, the CDR3 is TGTGCCAGCAGCGACCAGCGACGGGTCTACGAGCAGTACTTC. Its translation: CASSDQRRVYEQYF.

This chain connects TRBV18 to TRBJ1-6, with 7 bases matching TRBD1. Germline V lookup: CDR1 KGHSH, CDR2 LQKENI. CDR3 length: 17 amino acids. V shed 5 bases, J shed 2 bases, and the junction held 9 bases outside the gene matches. As DNA, the CDR3 is TGTGCCAGCTCAAAGGACAGGAGGGGAACCTATAATTCACCCCTCCACTTT. It specifies CASSKDRRGTYNSPLHF. Combining the CDR3 with reference TRBV18 and TRBJ1-6 gives the whole variable domain NAGVMQNPRHLVRRRGQEARLRCSPMKGHSHVYWYRQLPEEGLKFMVYLQKENIIDESGMPKERFSAEFPKEGPSILRIQQVVRGDSAAYFCASSKDRRGTYNSPLHFGNGTRLTVT.

The chain employs TRBV5-1 and TRBJ2-3; weak D call: TRBD2 (5 bases). The V gene's germline CDR1 is SGHRS and CDR2 YFSETQ. The CDR3 is made up of 14 amino acids. V lost 1 base and J 5 bases, leaving 11 bases between the germline ends. The CDR3 protein is CASSLRSGKDTQYF. CDR3 bases: TGCGCCAGCAGCTTGCGCAGCGGTAAAGATACGCAGTATTTT.

The chain joins TRBV9 to TRBJ2-3, with 8 bases matching TRBD1. Germline CDR1 SGDLS, CDR2 YYNGEE. The CDR3 spans 18 residues. With 0 bases clipped from V and 3 bases from J, the junction kept 12 bases outside the gene matches. The CDR3 protein is CASSVVSGTGNGTDTQYF. CDR3 nucleotides: TGTGCCAGCAGCGTAGTGTCGGGGACAGGAAATGGTACAGATACGCAGTATTTT.

The rearrangement uses TRBV30 and TRBJ2-7; 11 bases align to TRBD2. The CDR3 consists of 15 residues. Germline loops: CDR1 GTSNPN, CDR2 SVGIG (reference sequence). V shed 3 bases, J shed 4 bases, and the junction held 8 bases outside the gene matches. CDR3 nucleotides: TGTGCCTGGAGGAACAGACTAGCGGGGTTGTACGAGCAGTACTTC. This translates into CAWRNRLAGLYEQYF.